A selection of T cell receptor beta chains follows, all from one sample in a study of blood T cell repertoires in COVID-19. Data came from immunoSEQ multiplex PCR; TCRdb stores just in-frame clones and leaves some out. The table records about 210,000 clones, around 90% of them present only once. Sequenced: peripheral blood. All receptors come from a man aged 25 to 40 with acute or convalescent COVID-19. The CDR3 runs from the conserved cysteine through the conserved F or W. Each record gives: D gene, V gene, J gene, clone size, CDR3 protein, CDR3 DNA. A D gene is named only where the DNA matches it firmly. Expanded clones get a size class; other rows say once, few or many, or leave the size out.

D gene: -; V gene: TRBV6-5; J gene: TRBJ1-5; clone size: -; CDR3 protein: CASSYEKGVLYQPQHF; CDR3 DNA: TGTGCCAGCAGTTACGAAAAGGGAGTATTGTATCAGCCCCAGCATTTT
D gene: -; V gene: TRBV10-2; J gene: TRBJ1-4; clone size: -; CDR3 protein: CASSADSYNEKLFF; CDR3 DNA: TGCGCCAGCAGTGCCGACAGCTATAATGAAAAACTGTTTTTT
D gene: TRBD2; V gene: TRBV27; J gene: TRBJ2-3; clone size: once; CDR3 protein: CASSPSGAGNTQYF; CDR3 DNA: TGTGCCAGCAGTCCTAGCGGGGCTGGGAATACGCAGTATTTT
D gene: TRBD2; V gene: TRBV5-1; J gene: TRBJ2-6; clone size: -; CDR3 protein: CASSLEAGGPGANVLTF; CDR3 DNA: TGCGCCAGCAGCTTGGAGGCGGGAGGCCCTGGGGCCAACGTCCTGACTTTC
D gene: TRBD1; V gene: TRBV28; J gene: TRBJ1-5; clone size: -; CDR3 protein: CASSLSGGYNQPQHF; CDR3 DNA: TGTGCCAGCAGTTTATCAGGGGGCTATAATCAGCCCCAGCATTTT
D gene: -; V gene: TRBV27; J gene: TRBJ2-3; clone size: -; CDR3 protein: CASRLGVYTDTQYF; CDR3 DNA: TGTGCCAGCCGCCTAGGGGTTTACACAGATACGCAGTATTTT
D gene: -; V gene: TRBV6-6; J gene: TRBJ1-2; clone size: -; CDR3 protein: CASTLGGSNYGYTF; CDR3 DNA: TGTGCCAGCACCCTCGGGGGTTCTAACTATGGCTACACCTTC
D gene: -; V gene: TRBV5-4; J gene: TRBJ1-4; clone size: -; CDR3 protein: CASSLEGSSEKLFF; CDR3 DNA: TGTGCCAGCAGCTTGGAGGGGTCATCGGAGAAACTGTTTTTT
D gene: -; V gene: TRBV9; J gene: TRBJ2-3; clone size: -; CDR3 protein: CASSHTDTGCGGYDDTQYF; CDR3 DNA: TGTGCCAGCAGCCATACCGATACCGGTTGCGGGGGCTACGACGATACGCAGTATTTT
D gene: -; V gene: TRBV28; J gene: TRBJ2-5; clone size: -; CDR3 protein: CASTLDIPPETQYF; CDR3 DNA: TGTGCCAGCACCCTGGACATCCCCCCAGAGACCCAGTACTTC
D gene: -; V gene: TRBV29-1; J gene: TRBJ1-4; clone size: -; CDR3 protein: CSVEPRGREKLFF; CDR3 DNA: TGCAGCGTTGAACCCAGGGGAAGGGAAAAACTGTTTTTT
D gene: -; V gene: TRBV25-1; J gene: TRBJ2-3; clone size: once; CDR3 protein: CASSFGALPTQYF; CDR3 DNA: TGTGCCAGCTCATTTGGGGCCTTACCTACGCAGTATTTT
D gene: -; V gene: TRBV3-1/TRBV3-2; J gene: TRBJ2-1; clone size: -; CDR3 protein: CASSRAISEIYNEQFF; CDR3 DNA: TGTGCCAGCAGCCGCGCTATCTCGGAGATATACAATGAGCAGTTCTTC
D gene: TRBD1; V gene: TRBV5-4; J gene: TRBJ1-2; clone size: -; CDR3 protein: CASSFRGPGGYTF; CDR3 DNA: TGTGCCAGCAGCTTTAGGGGGCCCGGTGGCTACACCTTC
D gene: -; V gene: TRBV28; J gene: TRBJ1-1; clone size: -; CDR3 protein: CATLRIMNTEAFF; CDR3 DNA: TGTGCCACTCTCAGAATTATGAACACTGAAGCTTTCTTT
D gene: TRBD1; V gene: TRBV7-3; J gene: TRBJ2-2; clone size: -; CDR3 protein: CASSVGQAYTGELFF; CDR3 DNA: TGTGCCAGCAGCGTGGGACAGGCTTACACCGGGGAGCTGTTTTTT
D gene: -; V gene: TRBV2; J gene: TRBJ2-7; clone size: -; CDR3 protein: CASAQTYEQYF; CDR3 DNA: TGTGCCAGCGCTCAGACCTACGAGCAGTACTTC
D gene: -; V gene: TRBV19; J gene: TRBJ1-2; clone size: -; CDR3 protein: CASSIRTATGLYGYTF; CDR3 DNA: TGTGCCAGTAGTATCCGGACAGCCACCGGGCTCTATGGCTACACCTTC
D gene: TRBD1; V gene: TRBV28; J gene: TRBJ2-1; clone size: -; CDR3 protein: CASSSTGYNEQFF; CDR3 DNA: TGTGCCAGCAGTTCGACAGGGTACAATGAGCAGTTCTTC
D gene: TRBD2; V gene: TRBV5-4; J gene: TRBJ2-1; clone size: -; CDR3 protein: CASSLATLAGVLEQFF; CDR3 DNA: TGTGCCAGCAGCTTGGCCACACTAGCGGGAGTTCTTGAGCAGTTCTTC
D gene: -; V gene: TRBV2; J gene: TRBJ1-6; clone size: -; CDR3 protein: CAFNSGQRTPLHF; CDR3 DNA: TGTGCCTTCAACTCGGGACAAAGGACACCCCTCCACTTT
D gene: -; V gene: TRBV28; J gene: TRBJ1-1; clone size: -; CDR3 protein: CASAFDRYNTEAFF; CDR3 DNA: TGTGCCAGCGCCTTCGACAGGTACAACACTGAAGCTTTCTTT
D gene: -; V gene: TRBV19; J gene: TRBJ2-7; clone size: once; CDR3 protein: CASSPGSSYEQYF; CDR3 DNA: TGTGCCAGTAGTCCTGGGAGCTCCTACGAGCAGTACTTC
D gene: -; V gene: TRBV6-1; J gene: TRBJ1-2; clone size: -; CDR3 protein: CASSEGFWGEDGYTF; CDR3 DNA: TGTGCCAGCAGTGAGGGGTTTTGGGGGGAAGATGGCTACACCTTC
D gene: -; V gene: TRBV27; J gene: TRBJ2-7; clone size: -; CDR3 protein: CASSLSRTIPSYEQYF; CDR3 DNA: TGTGCCAGCAGTTTATCGAGGACTATCCCCTCCTACGAGCAGTACTTC
D gene: TRBD2; V gene: TRBV29-1; J gene: TRBJ2-1; clone size: -; CDR3 protein: CSVVVAGGSSYNEQFF; CDR3 DNA: TGCAGCGTTGTCGTAGCGGGGGGGAGTTCCTACAATGAGCAGTTCTTC
D gene: TRBD2; V gene: TRBV28; J gene: TRBJ2-5; clone size: -; CDR3 protein: CASSLVAGVTQYF; CDR3 DNA: TGTGCCAGCAGTTTAGTGGCGGGAGTCACCCAGTACTTC
D gene: TRBD1; V gene: TRBV4-2; J gene: TRBJ1-1; clone size: -; CDR3 protein: CASSQEGTGRNTEAFF; CDR3 DNA: TGTGCCAGCAGCCAAGAAGGGACAGGGCGAAACACTGAAGCTTTCTTT
D gene: -; V gene: TRBV6-5; J gene: TRBJ2-2; clone size: -; CDR3 protein: CASSLDYTTGELFF; CDR3 DNA: TGTGCCAGCAGTTTGGACTACACCACCGGGGAGCTGTTTTTT
D gene: TRBD2; V gene: TRBV13; J gene: TRBJ2-1; clone size: -; CDR3 protein: CASSRPTSGRREQFF; CDR3 DNA: TGTGCCAGCAGCCGCCCGACTAGCGGGAGGAGGGAGCAGTTCTTC
D gene: TRBD2; V gene: TRBV11-3; J gene: TRBJ2-1; clone size: -; CDR3 protein: CASSPRWTSGDNEQFF; CDR3 DNA: TGTGCCAGCAGCCCCAGATGGACTAGCGGTGACAATGAGCAGTTCTTC
D gene: -; V gene: TRBV21-1; J gene: TRBJ2-2; clone size: -; CDR3 protein: CASPKETGELFF; CDR3 DNA: TGTGCCAGCCCAAAGGAGACCGGGGAGCTGTTTTTT
D gene: TRBD1; V gene: TRBV28; J gene: TRBJ2-1; clone size: -; CDR3 protein: CASSSPGTGVRNEQFF; CDR3 DNA: TGTGCCAGCAGTTCCCCCGGGACAGGGGTGCGGAATGAGCAGTTCTTC